This is a list of T cell receptor beta chains from one sample in a study of blood T cell repertoires in COVID-19. Some clones are missing from TCRdb's copy, which holds only in-frame ones; the method was immunoSEQ multiplex PCR. The sample includes approximately 150,000 clones, around 84% of them seen just once. Material for sequencing was PBMCs or T cells enriched from blood (not recorded which). All receptors come from a man aged 35 to 55 with acute COVID-19. The CDR3 runs from the conserved cysteine through the conserved F or W. D genes are given only for firm matches. Size tells how often a clone was seen (once, few, many) or the class of an expanded clone, and some rows leave it out.

abundance	v_gene	d_gene	j_gene	CDR3nt	CDR3aa
NA	TRBV7-2	TRBD2	TRBJ2-7	TGTGCCAGCAGCTCGTGGACTAGCGGAACCTACGAGCAGTACTTC	CASSSWTSGTYEQYF
NA	TRBV11-2	NA	TRBJ1-1	TGTGCCAGCAGCTTTGAGGTTGAAGCTTTCTTT	CASSFEVEAFF
NA	TRBV20-1	TRBD2	TRBJ2-7	TGCAGTGCTAGTCGCACTAGCGGGGGCTCCTACGAGCAGTACTTC	CSASRTSGGSYEQYF
NA	TRBV5-5	TRBD1	TRBJ1-1	TGTGCCAGCAGCTGGGGACAGGTTTCGAACACTGAAGCTTTCTTT	CASSWGQVSNTEAFF
NA	TRBV28	TRBD1	TRBJ2-7	TGTGCCAGCAGCCACACCGGGGCAGGGGGCTACGAGCAGTACTTC	CASSHTGAGGYEQYF
NA	TRBV11-1	TRBD2	TRBJ2-1	TGTGCCAGCAGCTTAATGAGCGCGGGAGGGTGGGGTGAGCAGTTCTTC	CASSLMSAGGWGEQFF
NA	TRBV6-5	NA	TRBJ2-7	TGTGCCAGCAGTTCTGTGGCTCTCAACGAGCAGTACTTC	CASSSVALNEQYF
NA	TRBV2	TRBD2	TRBJ2-5	TGTGCCAGCAGTGAAGCTCTAGCGGGGGGGCAAGAGACCCAGTACTTC	CASSEALAGGQETQYF
NA	TRBV19	NA	TRBJ1-2	TGTGCCAGTAGTAGGGGGACCGGGAGGGCCCCTAACTATGGCTACACCTTC	CASSRGTGRAPNYGYTF
NA	TRBV29-1	TRBD1	TRBJ1-2	TGCAGCGCAGGGGGCTTGGACTATGGCTACACCTTC	CSAGGLDYGYTF
once	TRBV19	TRBD2	TRBJ2-1	TGTGCCAGTAGCACAGCGGGAGCGGGACCTGAAGGTGAGCAGTTCTTC	CASSTAGAGPEGEQFF
NA	TRBV11-2	NA	TRBJ2-7	TGTGCCAGCAGCCCCGGGACATTGGTCTACGAGCAGTACTTC	CASSPGTLVYEQYF
NA	TRBV27	NA	TRBJ2-3	TGTGCCAGCAGTTTAGGGGCGGCAGATACGCAGTATTTT	CASSLGAADTQYF
few	TRBV28	TRBD1	TRBJ1-5	TGTGCCAGCAGTCCCCCCGACAGGGGGCAACCCCAGCATTTT	CASSPPDRGQPQHF
NA	TRBV30	TRBD1	TRBJ1-4	TGTGCCTGGAGCCATTTGACAGGGGCTAATGAAAAACTGTTTTTT	CAWSHLTGANEKLFF
few	TRBV10-3	TRBD2	TRBJ2-7	TGTGCCATCAATCCGGGACTATCTCGTATGGAGCAGTACTTC	CAINPGLSRMEQYF
NA	TRBV28	TRBD2	TRBJ2-1	TGTGCCAGCAGTTCAACCCCTTGGACTAGCGGAGACAATGAGCAGTTCTTC	CASSSTPWTSGDNEQFF
NA	TRBV5-6	NA	TRBJ1-1	TGTGCCAGCAGCCCCAGCGGGGTCCGGGCTGAAGCTTTCTTT	CASSPSGVRAEAFF
NA	TRBV27	TRBD1	TRBJ2-7	TGTGCCAGCAGCCTGCAGGGGGAGACCTCCTACGAGCAGTACTTC	CASSLQGETSYEQYF
NA	TRBV7-2	TRBD1	TRBJ1-2	TGTGCCAGCAGCCGCGGGACAGGGGACGGCTATGGCTACACCTTC	CASSRGTGDGYGYTF
NA	TRBV7-9	TRBD1	TRBJ2-1	TGTGCCAGCAGCTTTCCAGGGGGTTCTTCCAATGAGCAGTTCTTC	CASSFPGGSSNEQFF
NA	TRBV6-2/TRBV6-3	TRBD1	TRBJ1-2	TGTGCCAGCAGTTACTCGACAGGGGGCGCCGATGGCTACACCTTC	CASSYSTGGADGYTF
NA	TRBV19	NA	TRBJ2-5	TGTGCCAGTAAAGCAGACAGTCAAGAGACCCAGTACTTC	CASKADSQETQYF
once	TRBV19	NA	TRBJ2-7	TGTGCCAGTAGTATAGAAGGCTCAGGAGGGTACGAGCAGTACTTC	CASSIEGSGGYEQYF
NA	TRBV2	TRBD1	TRBJ1-2	TGTGCCAGCAGTGAAGACGTGAGGACAGGACCCTATGGCTACACCTTC	CASSEDVRTGPYGYTF
few	TRBV15	TRBD2	TRBJ2-5	TGTGCCAGTGGGGAGGGATCGGAGGAGACCCAGTACTTC	CASGEGSEETQYF
NA	TRBV5-4	TRBD2	TRBJ2-1	TGTGCCAGCAGCTTGCCGGGACTACCCAGCTCCTACAATGAGCAGTTCTTC	CASSLPGLPSSYNEQFF
NA	TRBV4-1	TRBD1	TRBJ1-1	TGCGCCAGCAGCCGTGACGGACAGGGGAACACTGAAGCTTTCTTT	CASSRDGQGNTEAFF
NA	TRBV6-5	NA	TRBJ1-6	TGTGCCAGCAGTTACTCGAGGAGGGGTGGTTCACCCCTCCACTTT	CASSYSRRGGSPLHF
once	TRBV7-3	TRBD2	TRBJ2-1	TGTGCCAGCAGCTTAAGCCCCTCTAGCGGGAGAATGAATGAGCAGTTCTTC	CASSLSPSSGRMNEQFF
NA	TRBV28	TRBD1	TRBJ1-5	TGTGCCAGCAGAACTTTAGGGACAGGGGAAAATCAGCCCCAGCATTTT	CASRTLGTGENQPQHF
once	TRBV28	TRBD2	TRBJ2-7	TGTGCCAGCAGTGTTAGCGGGAGGGAAACCTACGAGCAGTACTTC	CASSVSGRETYEQYF
once	TRBV3-1/TRBV3-2	TRBD1	TRBJ2-5	TGTGCCAGCAGCCAAGACGACAGGGGAGAGACCCAGTACTTC	CASSQDDRGETQYF
NA	TRBV29-1	NA	TRBJ2-2	TGCAGCGGGCACGAGGGCGGGGAGCTGTTTTTT	CSGHEGGELFF
few	TRBV20-1	NA	TRBJ2-1	TGCAGTGCTTCGGACTCGTCGGGGCAGTTCTTC	CSASDSSGQFF
NA	TRBV18	TRBD1	TRBJ1-3	TGTGCCAGCTCACCGGGGACAGGAGATTCTGGAAACACCATATATTTT	CASSPGTGDSGNTIYF
NA	TRBV27	TRBD1	TRBJ1-2	TGTGCCAGCAATCCGGGACAGGGGTTATGGGGCTACACCTTC	CASNPGQGLWGYTF
once	TRBV5-1	TRBD2	TRBJ2-7	TGCGCCAGCAGCCTCGGGACTAGCGGGAGTTACGAGCAGTACTTC	CASSLGTSGSYEQYF
once	TRBV5-1	TRBD1	TRBJ2-1	TGCGCCAGCGATCCCGGGACAGGGAATACGTGGAATGAGCAGTTCTTC	CASDPGTGNTWNEQFF
NA	TRBV18	NA	TRBJ1-5	TGTGCCAGCTCACCAAGTGGACACCCTTATAGCAATCAGCCCCAGCATTTT	CASSPSGHPYSNQPQHF
NA	TRBV28	NA	TRBJ2-2	TGTGCCAGCAGTTTAAGTAAGCAGGGAAAAAGGGAGGAGCTGTTTTTT	CASSLSKQGKREELFF
NA	TRBV28	NA	TRBJ1-5	TGTGCCGGCCGACAGGCTAGCAATCAGCCCCAGCATTTT	CAGRQASNQPQHF
NA	TRBV18	NA	TRBJ1-2	TGTGCCAGCTCACCAGGGTCGGGACGGGGGAATGGCTACACCTTC	CASSPGSGRGNGYTF
few	TRBV7-2	TRBD2	TRBJ2-2	TGTGCCAGCAGCCCACTAGCGGGGGAAACCGGGGAGCTGTTTTTT	CASSPLAGETGELFF
NA	TRBV7-3	NA	TRBJ2-2	TGTGCCAGCAGCTTAGTTCCCTTAGGGGACACCGGGGAGCTGTTTTTT	CASSLVPLGDTGELFF
NA	TRBV3-1/TRBV3-2	NA	TRBJ1-1	TGTGCCAGCAGCCAAACAGGGATGAACACTGAAGCTTTCTTT	CASSQTGMNTEAFF
NA	TRBV18	TRBD1	TRBJ2-7	TGTGCCAGCTCACCACCCGACAGGGGGGGCTACGAGCAGTACTTC	CASSPPDRGGYEQYF